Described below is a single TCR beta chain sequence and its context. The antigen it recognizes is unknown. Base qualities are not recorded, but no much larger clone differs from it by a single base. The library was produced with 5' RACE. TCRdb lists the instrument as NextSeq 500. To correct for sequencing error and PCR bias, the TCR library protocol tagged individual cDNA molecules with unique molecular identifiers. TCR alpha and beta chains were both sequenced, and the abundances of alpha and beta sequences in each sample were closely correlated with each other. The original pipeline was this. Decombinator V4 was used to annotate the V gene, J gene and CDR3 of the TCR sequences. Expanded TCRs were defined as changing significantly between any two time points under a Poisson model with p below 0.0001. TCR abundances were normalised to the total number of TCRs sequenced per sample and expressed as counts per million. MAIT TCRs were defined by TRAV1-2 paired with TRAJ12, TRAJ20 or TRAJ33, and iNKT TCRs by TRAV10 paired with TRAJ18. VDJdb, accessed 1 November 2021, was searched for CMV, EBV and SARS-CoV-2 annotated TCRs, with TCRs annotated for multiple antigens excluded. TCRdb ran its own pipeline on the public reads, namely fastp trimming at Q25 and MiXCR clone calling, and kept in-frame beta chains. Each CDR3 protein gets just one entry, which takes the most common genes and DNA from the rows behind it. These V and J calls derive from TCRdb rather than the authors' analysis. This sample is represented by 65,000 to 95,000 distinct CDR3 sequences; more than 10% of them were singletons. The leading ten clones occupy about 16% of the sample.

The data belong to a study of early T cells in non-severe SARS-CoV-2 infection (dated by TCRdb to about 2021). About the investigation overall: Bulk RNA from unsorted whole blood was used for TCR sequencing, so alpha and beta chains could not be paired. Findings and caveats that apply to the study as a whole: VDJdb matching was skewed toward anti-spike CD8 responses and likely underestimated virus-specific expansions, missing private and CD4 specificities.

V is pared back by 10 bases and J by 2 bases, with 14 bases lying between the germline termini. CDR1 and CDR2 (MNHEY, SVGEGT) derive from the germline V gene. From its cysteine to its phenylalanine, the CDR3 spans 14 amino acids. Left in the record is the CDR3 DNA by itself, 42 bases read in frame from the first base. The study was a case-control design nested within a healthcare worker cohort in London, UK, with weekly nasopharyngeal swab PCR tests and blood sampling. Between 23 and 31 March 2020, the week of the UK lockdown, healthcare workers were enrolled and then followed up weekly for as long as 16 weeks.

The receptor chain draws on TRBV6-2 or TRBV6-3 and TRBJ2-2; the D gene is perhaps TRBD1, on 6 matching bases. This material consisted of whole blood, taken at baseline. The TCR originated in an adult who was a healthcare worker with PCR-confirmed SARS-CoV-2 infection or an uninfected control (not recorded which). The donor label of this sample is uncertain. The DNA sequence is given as TGTGCCACTAGATCGGACAGAAACACCGGGGAGCTGTTTTTT. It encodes CATRSDRNTGELFF.